This passage covers 20 T cell receptor beta chains from one sample sequenced in a study of neurological immune-mediated disorders. TCRdb passed the 5' RACE reads through MiXCR, listing each CDR3 protein once. The sample contains tens of thousands of distinct CDR3 sequences, about 2% of which appear only once. Material: PBMCs. The source is a woman in her 40s with multiple sclerosis.

Many counts were recorded for this clonotype. CDR3 amino acids: CSSRRGLTDTQYF. Written as DNA, the CDR3 is TGCAGCTCCCGGAGGGGGTTGACAGATACGCAGTATTTT. The gene calls are TRBV29-1 and TRBJ2-3; TRBD1 or TRBD2 may be the D gene (6 bases each). The germline CDR1 and CDR2 sequences are SQVTM and ANQGSEA. The length of the CDR3 is 13 residues. With 8 bases removed from V and 3 bases from J, the gap between germline ends came to 15 bases.

This clonotype was counted at least ten times. The J gene is TRBJ2-7, the V gene TRBV6-6; D possibly corresponds to TRBD2 (5 bases). Per germline, CDR1 MNHNY and CDR2 SVGAGI (reference sequence). Trimming took off 2 bases at V and 9 bases at J, with 14 bases between the two ends. The CDR3 spans 13 residues. In DNA form, the CDR3 reads TGTGCCAGCAGTTACGTCCTAAACGAGGGGCAGTACTTC. Its protein product is CASSYVLNEGQYF.

This clonotype has a count of ten or more. The J gene is TRBJ2-5, the V gene TRBV5-1, with 10 nucleotides matching TRBD1. The CDR3 has 15 amino acids. The germline gives CDR1 SGHRS, CDR2 YFSETQ. V gave up 6 bases and J gave up 4 bases; unmatched junction bases: 9. DNA for the CDR3: TGCGCCAGCAACCGGGACAGGGGCCCCGGAGAGACCCAGTACTTC. The encoded protein is CASNRDRGPGETQYF.

This clonotype has at least ten counts. The J gene is TRBJ2-4, the V gene TRBV7-2, with a weak D call TRBD1 (6 bases). With 5 bases removed from V and 10 bases from J, the gap between germline ends came to 15 bases. The CDR3 spans 13 residues. Germline values: CDR1 SGHTA, CDR2 FQGNSA. The CDR3 sequence is CASSPPGQRIQYF. Here the CDR3 DNA reads TGTGCCAGCAGCCCTCCCGGACAGCGAATTCAGTACTTC.

This clonotype was seen a handful of times. The gene calls are TRBV18 and TRBJ2-5; D call uncertain. This CDR3 region has 14 residues. V was clipped by 4 bases and J by 0 bases, with 9 bases between them. Germline CDR1 and CDR2: KGHSH and LQKENI. In DNA, the CDR3 is TGTGCCAGCTCACTCCTCCGGGACCAAGAGACCCAGTACTTC. Amino acid sequence: CASSLLRDQETQYF.

Ten or more counts support this clonotype. The rearrangement links TRBV5-1 to TRBJ2-7, with 10 bases that match TRBD1. The CDR3 length is 16 residues. Trimming removed 6 bases from V and 0 bases from J; junction bases left unmatched: 9. Germline CDR1 reads SGHRS; CDR2 reads YFSETQ. CDR3 amino acids: CASTPDRGYSSYEQYF. CDR3 nucleotides: TGCGCCAGCACCCCGGACAGGGGGTATAGCTCCTACGAGCAGTACTTC. The whole variable domain, remainder taken from reference TRBV5-1 and TRBJ2-7, is KAGVTQTPRYLIKTRGQQVTLSCSPISGHRSVSWYQQTPGQGLQFLFEYFSETQRNKGNFPGRFSGRQFSNSRSEMNVSTLELGDSALYLCASTPDRGYSSYEQYFGPGTRLTVT.

This clonotype was counted only a few times. The conserved phenylalanine or tryptophan is not found at the CDR3 terminus, so this likely reflects a read error. The chain combines TRBV20-1 with TRBJ1-1; 7 nucleotides align to TRBD1. CDR1 is DFQATT and CDR2 is SNEGSKA in the germline V gene (reference sequence). The trim removed 5 bases at V and 0 bases at J, leaving 12 bases unmatched. CDR3 length equals 16 residues. CDR3 sequence: CSAGGPGTALNTEAFI. The CDR3 bases are TGCAGTGCTGGGGGTCCCGGGACAGCGTTGAACACTGAAGCTTTCATT.

V gene TRBV7-3 combines with J gene TRBJ2-3, with a weak D call TRBD2 (6 bases). V lost 2 bases and J lost 0, with 9 bases in between. The CDR3 loop spans 15 amino acids. Germline-derived CDR1 and CDR2 are SGHTA and FQGTGA. Here the CDR3 DNA reads TGTGCCAGCAGCTTAGCCGGAGGGAGCACAGATACGCAGTATTTT. Protein product: CASSLAGGSTDTQYF.

This clonotype has a count of ten or more. The V call is TRBV7-3, the J call TRBJ2-1; 9 bases are a match to TRBD1. CDR1 and CDR2 (germline): SGHTA, FQGTGA. The CDR3 is 15 residues long. V was clipped by 4 bases and J by 8 bases; unmatched bases: 9. Here the CDR3 DNA reads TGTGCCAGCAGCTCCCAGGCCGGGACAGGGTATGAGCAGTTCTTC. This encodes CASSSQAGTGYEQFF.

This clonotype was detected many times. The chain has TRBV12-3 or TRBV12-4 and TRBJ1-1; the match to TRBD1 covers 7 bases. V shed 4 bases, J shed 5 bases, and the junction held 7 bases outside the gene matches. The CDR3 length is 14 residues. CDR3 sequence: CASSYRGLGTEAFF. Written as DNA, the CDR3 is TGTGCCAGCAGTTACAGGGGATTGGGAACTGAAGCTTTCTTT.

This clonotype was found many times. The V and J genes are TRBV3-1 and TRBJ2-1; 8 bases map to TRBD1. This CDR3 is 15 amino acids long. With 4 bases clipped from V and 1 base from J, the junction kept 3 bases outside the gene matches. Per germline, CDR1 LGHDT and CDR2 YNNKEL (reference sequence). This CDR3 reads CASSPTGASYNEQFF. Here the CDR3 DNA reads TGTGCCAGCAGCCCGACAGGGGCGTCCTACAATGAGCAGTTCTTC.

The table lists this clonotype with many counts. The V gene is TRBV20-1, the J gene TRBJ2-7, with no clear D. The germline gives CDR1 DFQATT, CDR2 SNEGSKA (reference sequence). V was shortened by 5 bases and J by 0 bases, with 14 bases between the two germline ends. The CDR3 covers 14 residues. CDR3 in DNA: TGCAGTGCTCCGGACCCCGAGAGCTCCTACGAGCAGTACTTC. Amino acids: CSAPDPESSYEQYF.

In this sample, this clonotype turned up many times. The gene calls are TRBV12-3 or TRBV12-4 and TRBJ2-1, with 8 bases lining up with TRBD2. With V trimmed by 7 bases and J by 7 bases, 9 bases remained unmatched. CDR3 length: 14 amino acids. CDR3 sequence reads: CASNPGLEKNEQFF. The CDR3 DNA reads TGTGCCAGCAACCCGGGACTAGAGAAGAATGAGCAGTTCTTC.

In this sample, this clonotype turned up many times. This chain connects TRBV5-5 to TRBJ2-3; D is unclear. Trimming cost V 2 bases and J 3 bases, with 7 bases left between them. CDR1 and CDR2 from the germline V gene are SGHKS and YYEKEE (reference sequence). The CDR3 spans 13 residues. CDR3 protein: CASSFYATDTQYF. The CDR3 nucleotides read TGTGCCAGCAGCTTTTATGCGACAGATACGCAGTATTTT.

This clonotype has a count of ten or more. V and J are TRBV5-6 and TRBJ1-3; no reliable D call. V shed 0 bases and J shed 7 bases, with 8 bases lying between them. Per germline, CDR1 SGHDT and CDR2 YYEEEE. The CDR3 contains 13 residues. CDR3 sequence reads: CASSLDSDNTIYF. CDR3 bases: TGTGCCAGCAGCTTGGACAGCGACAACACCATATATTTT.

Many counts were recorded for this clonotype. The chain links TRBV5-1 to TRBJ1-5, with D tentatively TRBD1 (5 bases). Germline V gene data show CDR1 as SGHRS and CDR2 as YFSETQ. The V gene lost 2 bases and the J gene lost 5 bases, with 11 bases spanning the gap. The CDR3 totals 14 residues. Here the CDR3 DNA reads TGCGCCAGCAGCTTCGAGGGGCGCGATCAGCCCCAGCATTTT. This codes for CASSFEGRDQPQHF.

This clonotype was observed at least ten times. The chain employs TRBV4-1 and TRBJ2-1; possible D gene TRBD2, 6 bases. CDR1 MGHRA and CDR2 YSYEKL come from the germline V gene. V lost 1 base and J lost 4, with 14 bases in between. The CDR3 totals 16 residues. The CDR3 spells CASSQGALAFYNEQFF. DNA of the CDR3: TGCGCCAGCAGCCAAGGGGCCCTAGCGTTTTACAATGAGCAGTTCTTC.

Regarding this clonotype: This sequence may be a read error, since a much larger clone differs from it by one base. The rearrangement joins TRBV20-1 to TRBJ2-3, with TRBD2 as a possible D gene (6 bases). Germline-derived CDR1 and CDR2 are DFQATT and SNEGSKA (reference sequence). The CDR3 loop spans 11 amino acids. This CDR3 reads CSARSGDKQYF. The DNA for the CDR3 is TGCAGTGCTCGTTCGGGGGATAAGCAGTATTTT.

This clonotype has at least ten counts. The chain joins TRBV21-1 to TRBJ2-7; TRBD2, the table's D call, was not compared with the DNA. TRBV21-1 is a listed pseudogene. The CDR3 runs to 15 residues. This CDR3 reads CASSKVGGPDYEQYF. Written as DNA, the CDR3 is TGTGCCAGCAGCAAAGTCGGAGGGCCAGACTACGAGCAGTACTTC.

At least ten counts were recorded for this clonotype. A much more abundant neighbour one base away suggests this may be a read error. It is likely a read error, because the conserved phenylalanine at the end of the CDR3 is missing. The J gene is TRBJ2-5, the V gene TRBV10-2; 7 nucleotides align to TRBD1. The CDR3 spans 13 residues. Germline assignment: CDR1 WSHSY and CDR2 SAAADI. J gave up 2 bases and V 10 bases, and 7 bases lay outside the gene matches. CDR3 amino acids: CATEGQSQETQYC. The CDR3 coding sequence is TGCGCCACCGAGGGACAGTCGCAAGAGACCCAGTACTGC.